This T cell receptor beta chain was identified during a study of beta chain features in type 1 diabetes. Of the isolated RNA, all was reverse transcribed, and so the sequenced material was expressed TCRB transcripts. Libraries were prepared by immunoSEQ multiplex PCR; TCRdb keeps only in-frame clonotypes and omits some of them. There are hundreds of thousands of clones in the sample; 11% to 15% occur only once, and around 0.03% lies in the top ten. The germline V gene has CDR1 LGHNT and CDR2 FRNRAP. J gave up 1 base and V 4 bases, and 20 bases lay outside the gene matches. The length of the CDR3 is 22 residues.

Material for sequencing was naive CD4+ T cells from blood. This TCR derives from a woman between 40 and 50 years old in good health. The genes are TRBV12-5 and TRBJ2-1, with TRBD2 matching 12 bases. The CDR3 DNA follows: TGTGCTAGTGGTTCCCGGACTAGCGGGGACATTGGGGGGTTTAATTCCTACAATGAGCAGTTCTTC. Amino acids: CASGSRTSGDIGGFNSYNEQFF.